The clone carrying this T cell receptor beta chain has only one observation. The entry originates in a study of blood T cell repertoires in COVID-19. Study-wide background: Researchers got acute and convalescent COVID-19 samples from the United States, Italy and Spain. PBMCs, B-cell-depleted T cells, or T cells were the source of the cDNA or gDNA that made up the material.

The method was immunoSEQ multiplex PCR; TCRdb's version includes in-frame clones alone and lacks a portion of them. Among approximately 170,000 clones listed, around 85% were seen once. V was pared by 4 bases and J by 6 bases, with 16 bases between. The CDR3 length is 15 residues. Germline-derived CDR1 and CDR2 are LNHDA and SQIVND (reference sequence). The clonotype originates from a man older than 75 with COVID-19, enrolled during active disease. The sample taken for sequencing was peripheral blood. V gene TRBV19 combines with J gene TRBJ1-5, with D possibly matching TRBD1 (5 bases). The CDR3 DNA sequence: TGTGCCAGTAGTAGCCTCGAGGGGAGGCCTCAGCCCCAGCATTTT. Translated: CASSSLEGRPQPQHF.